This is a list of T cell receptor beta chains from one sample in a study of T cell responses to AZD1222 COVID-19 vaccine. TCRdb's copy holds only in-frame clones and misses some; the assay was immunoSEQ multiplex PCR. The data contain 60,000 to 75,000 clones, less than 90% of them singletons. Source: peripheral blood, taken on day 0 of AZD1222 vaccination. Source of these receptors: an adult in good health. Each CDR3 is given with its conserved first and last residue. The order of the fields is V gene, clone size, J gene, D gene, CDR3 protein, CDR3 DNA. The D gene is left open where the match is weak. Clone sizes are given selectively: once, few, many, or a class where the clone is expanded.

V gene: TRBV5-4; clone size: .; J gene: TRBJ2-1; D gene: .; CDR3 protein: CASSRAPLRDLNEQFF; CDR3 DNA: TGTGCCAGCAGCCGCGCTCCCCTCAGGGATCTGAATGAGCAGTTCTTC
V gene: TRBV19; clone size: .; J gene: TRBJ1-3; D gene: .; CDR3 protein: CASSIPRDGLRGNTIYF; CDR3 DNA: TGTGCCAGTAGTATACCTCGGGACGGCCTCCGGGGAAACACCATATATTTT
V gene: TRBV6-5; clone size: .; J gene: TRBJ1-1; D gene: TRBD1; CDR3 protein: CASIHGAGGTEAFF; CDR3 DNA: TGTGCCAGCATCCACGGGGCAGGGGGCACTGAAGCTTTCTTT
V gene: TRBV5-4; clone size: .; J gene: TRBJ1-2; D gene: TRBD1; CDR3 protein: CASSSPGTGGGSYGYTF; CDR3 DNA: TGTGCCAGCAGTTCCCCCGGGACAGGGGGCGGGAGCTATGGCTACACCTTC
V gene: TRBV7-9; clone size: .; J gene: TRBJ2-5; D gene: .; CDR3 protein: CASSLAPAGAETQYF; CDR3 DNA: TGTGCCAGCAGCTTAGCTCCTGCAGGGGCAGAGACCCAGTACTTC
V gene: TRBV9; clone size: .; J gene: TRBJ2-1; D gene: .; CDR3 protein: CASSRVGQGYEQFF; CDR3 DNA: TGTGCCAGCAGCCGGGTGGGTCAGGGCTATGAGCAGTTCTTC
V gene: TRBV3-1/TRBV3-2; clone size: few; J gene: TRBJ2-5; D gene: .; CDR3 protein: CASSVDSGGETQYF; CDR3 DNA: TGTGCCAGCAGCGTTGACTCTGGGGGAGAGACCCAGTACTTC
V gene: TRBV9; clone size: .; J gene: TRBJ2-2; D gene: .; CDR3 protein: CASSVVGHTGELFF; CDR3 DNA: TGTGCCAGCAGCGTAGTCGGACACACCGGGGAGCTGTTTTTT
V gene: TRBV4-1; clone size: .; J gene: TRBJ2-5; D gene: TRBD2; CDR3 protein: CASSQEGASGETQYF; CDR3 DNA: TGCGCCAGCAGCCAAGAAGGGGCTAGCGGGGAGACCCAGTACTTC
V gene: TRBV9; clone size: .; J gene: TRBJ2-1; D gene: .; CDR3 protein: CASSVEVGGLYNEQFF; CDR3 DNA: TGTGCCAGCAGCGTAGAAGTGGGGGGGCTTTACAATGAGCAGTTCTTC
V gene: TRBV6-5; clone size: once; J gene: TRBJ2-2; D gene: .; CDR3 protein: CASSWGANTGELFF; CDR3 DNA: TGTGCCAGCAGTTGGGGGGCGAACACCGGGGAGCTGTTTTTT
V gene: TRBV5-1; clone size: .; J gene: TRBJ2-2; D gene: .; CDR3 protein: CASSFGGGSHTGELFF; CDR3 DNA: TGCGCCAGCAGCTTTGGTGGGGGGAGCCACACCGGGGAGCTGTTTTTT
V gene: TRBV6-4; clone size: medium-sized; J gene: TRBJ2-1; D gene: TRBD2; CDR3 protein: CASSPSGGAYNEQFF; CDR3 DNA: TGTGCCAGCAGTCCTAGCGGGGGGGCCTACAATGAGCAGTTCTTC
V gene: TRBV5-1; clone size: .; J gene: TRBJ2-2; D gene: TRBD2; CDR3 protein: CASSLLTSGTGELFF; CDR3 DNA: TGCGCCAGCAGCTTGCTGACTAGCGGGACCGGGGAGCTGTTTTTT
V gene: TRBV7-9; clone size: .; J gene: TRBJ1-6; D gene: .; CDR3 protein: CASSLPTSPLHF; CDR3 DNA: TGTGCCAGCAGCTTACCGACTTCACCCCTCCACTTT
V gene: TRBV29-1; clone size: .; J gene: TRBJ1-1; D gene: .; CDR3 protein: CSVDHGFVNTEAFF; CDR3 DNA: TGCAGCGTTGATCACGGGTTCGTGAACACTGAAGCTTTCTTT
V gene: TRBV27; clone size: .; J gene: TRBJ2-2; D gene: .; CDR3 protein: CASSTPRASRTGELFF; CDR3 DNA: TGTGCCAGCAGTACGCCTAGGGCTAGCCGCACCGGGGAGCTGTTTTTT
V gene: TRBV9; clone size: .; J gene: TRBJ2-7; D gene: .; CDR3 protein: CASSATWDPNYEQYF; CDR3 DNA: TGTGCCAGCAGCGCTACCTGGGACCCCAACTACGAGCAGTACTTC
V gene: TRBV6-4; clone size: .; J gene: TRBJ2-1; D gene: .; CDR3 protein: CASSVTNNNEQFF; CDR3 DNA: TGTGCCAGCAGTGTTACAAATAACAATGAGCAGTTCTTC
V gene: TRBV12-5; clone size: .; J gene: TRBJ2-7; D gene: .; CDR3 protein: CASGLVSYEQYF; CDR3 DNA: TGTGCTAGTGGTTTGGTCAGCTACGAGCAGTACTTC
V gene: TRBV3-1/TRBV3-2; clone size: .; J gene: TRBJ1-3; D gene: .; CDR3 protein: CASSQEGNSGNTIYF; CDR3 DNA: TGTGCCAGCAGCCAAGAAGGCAACTCTGGAAACACCATATATTTT
V gene: TRBV5-1; clone size: once; J gene: TRBJ2-5; D gene: TRBD2; CDR3 protein: CASSLGLAGTGTQYF; CDR3 DNA: TGCGCCAGCAGCTTGGGTCTAGCGGGGACGGGGACCCAGTACTTC
V gene: TRBV20-1; clone size: .; J gene: TRBJ2-7; D gene: .; CDR3 protein: CSAHRYGEQYF; CDR3 DNA: TGCAGTGCCCATAGATACGGGGAGCAGTACTTC
V gene: TRBV28; clone size: .; J gene: TRBJ1-2; D gene: TRBD1; CDR3 protein: CASSRSNRGHYGYTF; CDR3 DNA: TGTGCCAGCAGTCGATCCAACAGGGGGCACTATGGCTACACCTTC
V gene: TRBV12-3/TRBV12-4; clone size: .; J gene: TRBJ2-2; D gene: .; CDR3 protein: CASRSVNTGELFF; CDR3 DNA: TGTGCCAGCAGATCCGTAAACACCGGGGAGCTGTTTTTT
V gene: TRBV2; clone size: few; J gene: TRBJ1-2; D gene: TRBD1; CDR3 protein: CASSTDRGKFGGYTF; CDR3 DNA: TGTGCCAGCAGTACAGACAGGGGGAAATTCGGTGGCTACACCTTC
V gene: TRBV18; clone size: few; J gene: TRBJ1-1; D gene: TRBD1; CDR3 protein: CASSPTGGMNTEAFF; CDR3 DNA: TGTGCCAGCTCACCGACAGGGGGGATGAACACTGAAGCTTTCTTT
V gene: TRBV10-3; clone size: once; J gene: TRBJ1-2; D gene: .; CDR3 protein: CAISRDGDYGYTF; CDR3 DNA: TGTGCCATCAGTCGAGATGGAGACTATGGCTACACCTTC
V gene: TRBV5-4; clone size: once; J gene: TRBJ2-1; D gene: TRBD2; CDR3 protein: CASSLGLAGATPHSNEQFF; CDR3 DNA: TGTGCCAGCAGCCTGGGACTAGCGGGGGCAACCCCTCACTCCAATGAGCAGTTCTTC
V gene: TRBV27; clone size: .; J gene: TRBJ1-2; D gene: .; CDR3 protein: CASSKRGGVHTF; CDR3 DNA: TGTGCCAGCAGTAAGCGCGGGGGGGTCCACACCTTC
V gene: TRBV5-4; clone size: .; J gene: TRBJ2-3; D gene: .; CDR3 protein: CASSLGLSTDTQYF; CDR3 DNA: TGTGCCAGCAGCCTGGGACTGAGCACAGATACGCAGTATTTT
V gene: TRBV9; clone size: .; J gene: TRBJ1-4; D gene: .; CDR3 protein: CASSVSSANEKLFF; CDR3 DNA: TGTGCCAGCAGCGTCTCCAGCGCCAATGAAAAACTGTTTTTT
V gene: TRBV19; clone size: .; J gene: TRBJ2-7; D gene: TRBD2; CDR3 protein: CASSARTSGLQYF; CDR3 DNA: TGTGCCAGTAGTGCCAGGACTAGCGGCCTTCAGTACTTC
V gene: TRBV5-4; clone size: .; J gene: TRBJ2-5; D gene: .; CDR3 protein: CASSLVLAETQYF; CDR3 DNA: TGTGCCAGCAGCTTGGTGCTAGCGGAGACCCAGTACTTC
V gene: TRBV7-2; clone size: .; J gene: TRBJ2-5; D gene: TRBD2; CDR3 protein: CASSPTSGGVETQYF; CDR3 DNA: TGTGCCAGCAGCCCGACTAGCGGAGGTGTGGAGACCCAGTACTTC
V gene: TRBV6-5; clone size: .; J gene: TRBJ1-5; D gene: TRBD1; CDR3 protein: CASRVQGGQPQHF; CDR3 DNA: TGTGCCAGCAGGGTACAGGGGGGTCAGCCCCAGCATTTT
V gene: TRBV7-9; clone size: .; J gene: TRBJ1-2; D gene: .; CDR3 protein: CASSLPWSANYGYTF; CDR3 DNA: TGTGCCAGCAGCTTACCTTGGTCCGCGAACTATGGCTACACCTTC
V gene: TRBV11-2; clone size: once; J gene: TRBJ1-4; D gene: TRBD1; CDR3 protein: CASSSVRGRGREKLFF; CDR3 DNA: TGTGCCAGCAGCTCCGTCCGGGGCAGGGGGCGTGAAAAACTGTTTTTT
V gene: TRBV27; clone size: few; J gene: TRBJ1-2; D gene: .; CDR3 protein: CASSLSGGRTLNYGYTF; CDR3 DNA: TGTGCCAGCAGTTTATCGGGCGGCCGGACCCTTAACTATGGCTACACCTTC
V gene: TRBV19; clone size: .; J gene: TRBJ2-2; D gene: .; CDR3 protein: CASSMLTGAPNTGELFF; CDR3 DNA: TGTGCCAGTAGCATGTTAACGGGGGCCCCGAACACCGGGGAGCTGTTTTTT
V gene: TRBV21-1; clone size: .; J gene: TRBJ1-2; D gene: .; CDR3 protein: CASSSIRGQSKANYGYTF; CDR3 DNA: TGTGCCAGCAGCAGTATACGAGGACAGTCTAAAGCTAACTATGGCTACACCTTC
V gene: TRBV6-5; clone size: once; J gene: TRBJ2-1; D gene: .; CDR3 protein: CASRPRTVNEQFF; CDR3 DNA: TGTGCCAGCAGGCCCAGGACGGTCAATGAGCAGTTCTTC
V gene: TRBV19; clone size: .; J gene: TRBJ2-4; D gene: .; CDR3 protein: CASSHANMYF; CDR3 DNA: TGTGCCAGTAGTCACGCAAATATGTACTTC
V gene: TRBV5-4; clone size: .; J gene: TRBJ2-3; D gene: .; CDR3 protein: CASGSGGSSRNTQYF; CDR3 DNA: TGTGCCAGCGGCTCGGGGGGCTCCTCGAGGAATACGCAGTATTTT
V gene: TRBV5-1; clone size: .; J gene: TRBJ1-1; D gene: .; CDR3 protein: CASSSAQVGAEAFF; CDR3 DNA: TGCGCCAGCAGCTCCGCACAGGTTGGTGCTGAAGCTTTCTTT
V gene: TRBV2; clone size: .; J gene: TRBJ2-1; D gene: .; CDR3 protein: CASSVINEQFF; CDR3 DNA: TGTGCCAGCAGCGTGATTAATGAGCAGTTCTTC
V gene: TRBV3-1/TRBV3-2; clone size: .; J gene: TRBJ1-2; D gene: .; CDR3 protein: CASSQARSYGYTF; CDR3 DNA: TGTGCCAGCAGCCAAGCCAGAAGCTATGGCTACACCTTC
V gene: TRBV19; clone size: .; J gene: TRBJ1-2; D gene: .; CDR3 protein: CASWEGAPNYGYTF; CDR3 DNA: TGTGCCAGCTGGGAAGGGGCCCCTAACTATGGCTACACCTTC
V gene: TRBV27; clone size: medium-sized; J gene: TRBJ1-1; D gene: .; CDR3 protein: CASSLWAVRSTEAFF; CDR3 DNA: TGTGCCAGCAGTTTATGGGCCGTGAGGAGCACTGAAGCTTTCTTT
V gene: TRBV4-2; clone size: .; J gene: TRBJ1-4; D gene: .; CDR3 protein: CASSQDRVAEKLFF; CDR3 DNA: TGTGCCAGCAGCCAAGACAGGGTGGCTGAAAAACTGTTTTTT
V gene: TRBV7-2; clone size: .; J gene: TRBJ1-5; D gene: .; CDR3 protein: CASSFKGTNQPQHF; CDR3 DNA: TGTGCCAGCAGCTTCAAGGGGACCAATCAGCCCCAGCATTTT